The next 23 T cell receptor beta chains were all read from a single sample in a study of blood T cell repertoires in COVID-19. Some clones are missing from TCRdb's copy, which holds only in-frame ones; the method was immunoSEQ multiplex PCR. The table lists approximately 150,000 clones, more than 75% of them singletons. The sample comprised peripheral blood. These TCRs come from a man in his 70s with acute or convalescent COVID-19.

V and J are TRBV19 and TRBJ2-7; D might be TRBD2 (5 bases). The germline CDR1 and CDR2 sequences are LNHDA and SQIVND (reference sequence). The CDR3 length is 15 residues. V was clipped by 1 base and J by 2 bases, with 12 bases between them. CDR3 sequence (DNA): TGTGCCAGTAGTATAGGGTCGAGCGGAGCCTACGAGCAGTACTTC. Translating it yields CASSIGSSGAYEQYF.

The chain employs TRBV3-1 (or the pseudogene TRBV3-2) and TRBJ2-5; TRBD2 might be the D (6 bases). The V end lost 0 bases, the J end lost 6 bases, and 17 bases lay between the germline ends. The germline V gene encodes CDR1 LGHDT and CDR2 YNNKEL (reference sequence). CDR3 length: 16 residues. This CDR3 is CASSQDRGAGGKTQYF. The CDR3 DNA reads TGTGCCAGCAGCCAAGATCGCGGGGCTGGGGGGAAGACCCAGTACTTC.

The V and J genes are TRBV5-6 and TRBJ2-5, with D possibly matching TRBD2 (5 bases). This CDR3 is built from 11 residues. Germline V gives CDR1 SGHDT, CDR2 YYEEEE. V dropped 4 bases and J dropped 5 bases, with 6 bases sitting between them. CDR3 residues: CASSRGETQYF. The CDR3 DNA reads as TGTGCCAGCAGCCGCGGGGAGACCCAGTACTTC.

The rearrangement uses TRBV2 and TRBJ1-5, with D tentatively TRBD1 (5 bases). CDR3 size: 15 residues. CDR1 is SNHLY, CDR2 FYNNEI, per germline. Between the trimmed V and J ends, which lost 2 bases and 6 bases, there was a span of 14 bases. CDR3 amino acids: CASSEIVGGAQPQHF. CDR3 bases: TGTGCCAGCAGTGAAATCGTGGGCGGGGCTCAGCCCCAGCATTTT.

This clone was counted once. The CDR3 loop is CASERDFGGTDTQYF. The CDR3 DNA reads as TGTGCCAGCGAGAGGGACTTTGGAGGAACAGATACGCAGTATTTT. V is TRBV28 and J is TRBJ2-3; D possibly corresponds to TRBD2 (6 bases). Deletions cut 8 bases from V and 3 bases from J, with 18 bases between. Germline CDR1 and CDR2: MDHEN and SYDVKM. This CDR3 has 15 residues.

The genes are TRBV7-8 and TRBJ2-7; D is uncertain. The germline V and J ends were trimmed by 1 base and 2 bases, with 9 bases remaining between them. Germline V gives CDR1 SGHVS, CDR2 FQNEAQ. CDR3 length equals 14 residues. CDR3 region: CASSLVGLPYEQYF. Here the CDR3 DNA reads TGTGCCAGCAGCTTAGTTGGGCTTCCCTACGAGCAGTACTTC.

The chain recombines TRBV7-2 with TRBJ2-1, with TRBD2 identical over 10 bases. Germline trimming cut 0 bases from V and 9 bases from J; bases unmatched to any gene: 5. The length of the CDR3 is 15 residues. Germline-derived CDR1 and CDR2 are SGHTA and FQGNSA. CDR3 protein: CASSLALAGVLEQFF. The CDR3 nucleotides read TGTGCCAGCAGCTTAGCGCTAGCGGGGGTGCTTGAGCAGTTCTTC. Looking up the rest from reference TRBV7-2 and TRBJ2-1 gives the full variable domain: GAGVSQSPSNKVTEKGKDVELRCDPISGHTALYWYRQSLGQGLEFLIYFQGNSAPDKSGLPSDRFSAERTGGSVSTLTIQRTQQEDSAVYLCASSLALAGVLEQFFGPGTRLTVL.

DNA for the CDR3: TGTGCCAGCAGTCGACAGGGGAAACCCTACGAGCAGTACTTC. Its protein is CASSRQGKPYEQYF. The V gene is TRBV6-5, the J gene TRBJ2-7; TRBD1 matches 8 bases. The germline CDR1 and CDR2 sequences are MNHEY and SVGAGI. J gave up 2 bases and V 5 bases, and 5 bases lay outside the gene matches. The CDR3 consists of 14 residues.

The chain employs TRBV24-1 and TRBJ2-1, with 10 bases identical to TRBD1. There are 16 residues in the CDR3. The germline CDR1 and CDR2 sequences are KGHDR and SFDVKD. Unmatched junction bases numbered 5, after V lost 5 bases and J lost 2 bases. CDR3 region: CATSGWGQGTYNEQFF. CDR3 in DNA: TGTGCCACCAGTGGCTGGGGACAGGGGACCTACAATGAGCAGTTCTTC.

The DNA of the CDR3 is TGTGCCAGCAGTGCCCCGACGGGCTATGGCTACACCTTC. Amino acids: CASSAPTGYGYTF. This chain joins TRBV25-1 and TRBJ1-2; no clear D gene. The CDR3 has 13 residues. Deletions cut 4 bases from V and 4 bases from J, with 10 bases between. From germline, CDR1 is MGHDK and CDR2 SYGVNS.

The rearrangement joins TRBV28 to TRBJ2-5; 9 bases align to TRBD1. Germline CDR1 is MDHEN and CDR2 is SYDVKM. With 6 bases clipped from V and 9 bases from J, the junction kept 14 bases outside the gene matches. There are 15 residues in the CDR3. This chain's CDR3 is CASSQDRGYPGAQYF. CDR3 sequence (DNA): TGTGCCAGCAGCCAGGACAGGGGATACCCCGGGGCCCAGTACTTC.

This sequence joins TRBV27 and TRBJ2-7; 10 bases match TRBD1. CDR1 and CDR2 (germline): MNHEY, SMNVEV (reference sequence). The V gene end was trimmed by 7 bases and the J gene end by 6 bases; junction bases not matched to a gene: 12. The CDR3 is made up of 15 amino acids. Here the CDR3 reads CASTPSGTGVLEQYF. The CDR3 DNA reads TGTGCCAGCACACCCTCCGGGACAGGGGTCCTCGAGCAGTACTTC.

The chain combines TRBV5-4 with TRBJ1-1; maybe TRBD1 (6 bases). Germline lookup yields CDR1 SGHNT and CDR2 YYREEE (reference sequence). The CDR3 loop spans 15 amino acids. Trimming removed 9 bases at V and 5 bases at J, with 23 bases between. CDR3 in amino acids: CATTSLGGAGTEAFF. Written as DNA, the CDR3 is TGTGCCACCACCTCCCTTGGGGGGGCAGGAACTGAAGCTTTCTTT.

The chain carries TRBV19 and TRBJ1-5; D may be TRBD1 (6 bases). The germline gives CDR1 LNHDA, CDR2 SQIVND (reference sequence). The CDR3 length is 14 residues. Trimming left V 8 bases short and J 1 base short, with 12 bases between. DNA of the CDR3: TGTGCCAGTGGGGTGGACAGAAGCAATCAGCCCCAGCATTTT. This encodes CASGVDRSNQPQHF. Complete variable domain (other parts from reference TRBV19 and TRBJ1-5): DGGITQSPKYLFRKEGQNVTLSCEQNLNHDAMYWYRQDPGQGLRLIYYSQIVNDFQKGDIAEGYSVSREKKESFPLTVTSAQKNPTAFYLCASGVDRSNQPQHFGDGTRLSIL.

J is TRBJ1-5 and V is TRBV19, with unresolved D. Germline assignment: CDR1 LNHDA and CDR2 SQIVND (reference sequence). CDR3 length: 16 residues. V shed 4 bases and J shed 2 bases, with 15 bases lying between them. The CDR3 protein is CASSTGGPWGNQPQHF. The CDR3 nucleotides read TGTGCCAGTAGTACGGGCGGGCCTTGGGGCAATCAGCCCCAGCATTTT.

The chain is built from TRBV28 and TRBJ1-2; D may be TRBD1 (6 bases). The V end was cut by 3 bases, the J end by 2 bases, with 13 bases between. Per germline, CDR1 MDHEN and CDR2 SYDVKM. This CDR3 region has 15 residues. CDR3 in amino acids: CASSFLKGGNYGYTF. As DNA, the CDR3 is TGTGCCAGCAGTTTCCTTAAGGGGGGGAACTATGGCTACACCTTC.

The chain couples TRBV6-5 to TRBJ1-3; tentative D call: TRBD1 (5 bases). The CDR3 extends over 14 amino acids. The V end was cut by 7 bases, the J end by 9 bases, with 19 bases between. Germline CDR1 and CDR2: MNHEY and SVGAGI. CDR3 sequence (DNA): TGTGCCAGCATAGGGGCAAGTCCCGGGGGCACCATATATTTT. Amino acid sequence: CASIGASPGGTIYF.

V and J are TRBV5-5 and TRBJ2-7, with 11 bases lining up with TRBD2. CDR3 length: 14 residues. V lost 5 bases to trimming and J lost 5 bases; unmatched junction nucleotides: 6. Germline lookup yields CDR1 SGHKS and CDR2 YYEKEE (reference sequence). DNA of the CDR3: TGTGCCAGCAGAGATACTAGCGGGAGTGACGAGCAGTACTTC. Protein product: CASRDTSGSDEQYF.

The V and J genes are TRBV24-1 and TRBJ1-4, with 7 nucleotides matching TRBD1. Losses at the gene ends were 3 bases for V and 8 bases for J; bases not matched to a gene: 11. Germline values: CDR1 KGHDR, CDR2 SFDVKD. This CDR3 is 16 amino acids long. The CDR3 coding sequence is TGTGCCACCAGTGATCCAGCGAGACAGGGTGAAGAAAAACTGTTTTTT. This sequence encodes CATSDPARQGEEKLFF.

This clone was seen more than once but under ten times. The chain employs TRBV9 and TRBJ1-2, with 8 bases that match TRBD1. The germline CDR1 and CDR2 sequences are SGDLS and YYNGEE. The CDR3 has 15 residues. Unmatched junction bases numbered 8, after V lost 3 bases and J lost 4 bases. The CDR3, as DNA: TGTGCCAGCAGCGAAACGACAGGGGAGACCTATGGCTACACCTTC. Amino acids: CASSETTGETYGYTF.

This clone was recorded once. This rearrangement joins TRBV12-5 to TRBJ1-1; no clear D gene. Trimming shortened V by 3 bases and J by 8 bases, and 13 bases separated the two germline ends. The CDR3 is 13 residues long. Germline V gene data show CDR1 as LGHNT and CDR2 as FRNRAP. DNA of the CDR3: TGTGCTAGTGGTTTAACCGCGGGAAGGGAAGCTTTCTTT. This codes for CASGLTAGREAFF.

The DNA for the CDR3 is TGTGCCAGCTCACCACCGGGACTAGGGGCCAGTGAGCAGTTCTTC. Translating it yields CASSPPGLGASEQFF. V and J are TRBV18 and TRBJ2-1; the match to TRBD2 covers 8 bases. Germline V CDR1 and CDR2: KGHSH, LQKENI. V lost 0 bases to trimming and J lost 9 bases; unmatched junction nucleotides: 7. The CDR3 is made up of 15 amino acids. Based on the CDR3 plus reference TRBV18 and TRBJ2-1, the full variable domain is NAGVMQNPRHLVRRRGQEARLRCSPMKGHSHVYWYRQLPEEGLKFMVYLQKENIIDESGMPKERFSAEFPKEGPSILRIQQVVRGDSAAYFCASSPPGLGASEQFFGPGTRLTVL.

The chain is built from TRBV5-5 and TRBJ2-5; 7 nucleotides agree with TRBD2. The CDR3 is 15 residues long. V shed 1 base and J 2 bases; nucleotides not matched to a gene: 5. CDR1 is SGHKS and CDR2 is YYEKEE in the germline V gene (reference sequence). The DNA for the CDR3 is TGTGCCAGCAGCTTGACGTCTAGCGGTCAAGAGACCCAGTACTTC. Protein: CASSLTSSGQETQYF.